Listed here is a single T cell receptor (beta chain). The antigen remains unidentified. This sample is part of a study of T cell repertoires in cytomegalovirus infection. At the level of the study: Selection of CMV epitopes for the study included recently identified HLA-C-restricted and well-studied HLA-B-restricted ones.

Looked up from germline, CDR1 is SGHAT and CDR2 is FQNNGV. The CDR3 totals 12 residues. V was trimmed by 7 bases and J by 4 bases, leaving 8 bases between them. Each CDR3 protein is one row after TCRdb ran MiXCR on the reads. The sample has more than 250,000 distinct CDR3 sequences; 20% to 25% are singletons. The chain is built from TRBV11-2 and TRBJ2-1; D possibly corresponds to TRBD1 (5 bases). The sequenced sample was cultured PBMCs, obtained from culture after CMV antigen stimulation. The TCR comes from a human donor in good health (CMV status not recorded). Some clones in this sample may be carry-over from other donors' samples. The CDR3 nucleotides are TGTGCCAGCATGTCAGGGTACAATGAGCAGTTCTTC. The encoded protein is CASMSGYNEQFF.